The 23 T cell receptor beta chains below come from one sample, sequenced in a study of early T cells in non-severe SARS-CoV-2 infection. A single record per CDR3 protein comes from TCRdb applying MiXCR to the 5' RACE reads. This table has tens of thousands of distinct CDR3 sequences, roughly 6.5% appearing once. Material: whole blood. The origin of the receptors is an adult who was a healthcare worker with PCR-confirmed SARS-CoV-2 infection or an uninfected control (not recorded which).

J is TRBJ1-5 and V is TRBV3-1, with D uncertain. Germline values: CDR1 LGHDT, CDR2 YNNKEL (reference sequence). This CDR3 region has 14 residues. The V end lost 3 bases, the J end lost 6 bases, and 12 bases lay between the germline ends. The CDR3 coding sequence is TGTGCCAGCAGCCACAATAGGGAGAGTCAGCCCCAGCATTTT. Translating it yields CASSHNRESQPQHF. Using reference TRBV3-1 and TRBJ1-5 for the parts outside the CDR3, the full variable domain is DTAVSQTPKYLVTQMGNDKSIKCEQNLGHDTMYWYKQDSKKFLKIMFSYNNKELIINETVPNRFSPKSPDKAHLNLHINSLELGDSAVYFCASSHNRESQPQHFGDGTRLSIL.

In this sample, this clonotype turned up many times. The gene calls are TRBV6-1 and TRBJ2-7; TRBD1 matches 9 bases. The CDR3 is 16 residues long. Germline CDR1 and CDR2: MNHNS and SASEGT. V was pared by 5 bases and J by 3 bases, with 11 bases of the junction left unmatched. DNA for the CDR3: TGTGCCAGCAGTCAAACCGACAGGGGGTTACTCTACGAGCAGTACTTC. Translated, it gives CASSQTDRGLLYEQYF.

V and J are TRBV11-3 and TRBJ2-7; D not resolved. The V gene's germline CDR1 is SGHNT and CDR2 YENEEA. The CDR3 sequence is 12 residues long. Trimming pared 5 bases from V and 9 bases from J, leaving 14 bases between. CDR3 DNA: TGTGCCAGCAGCCTCTTAGGTGGCTGGCAGTACTTC. This codes for CASSLLGGWQYF.

In this sample, this clonotype turned up many times. This rearrangement joins TRBV4-2 to TRBJ2-7; no clear D gene. Germline-derived CDR1 and CDR2 are LGHNA and YNFKEQ. CDR3 length: 11 amino acids. Trimming took off 0 bases at V and 7 bases at J, with 4 bases between the two ends. Here the CDR3 reads CASSQDSEQYF. In DNA, the CDR3 is TGTGCCAGCAGCCAAGATAGTGAGCAGTACTTC.

This clonotype was detected only a few times. V is TRBV7-2 and J is TRBJ2-7; no clear D gene. Trimming removed 5 bases from V and 2 bases from J, with 7 bases in between. Germline V gene sequence: CDR1 SGHTA, CDR2 FQGNSA. This CDR3 is 12 amino acids long. CDR3 in DNA: TGTGCCAGCAGCCGTTGGCCCTACGAGCAGTACTTC. It is translated as CASSRWPYEQYF.

This clonotype appeared many times. The chain is built from TRBV6-5 and TRBJ1-5; 7 nucleotides agree with TRBD1. J lost 2 bases, V lost 6 bases, and 13 bases had no gene match. The germline V gene has CDR1 MNHEY and CDR2 SVGAGI. This CDR3 spans 17 amino acids. Here the CDR3 reads CASRAGQLTGGNQPQHF. The CDR3 nucleotides read TGTGCCAGCAGGGCGGGACAGCTGACTGGTGGCAATCAGCCCCAGCATTTT.

J is TRBJ1-5 and V is TRBV15, with D maybe TRBD1 (6 bases). The V end was cut by 3 bases, the J end by 0 bases, with 9 bases between. CDR1 is LNHNV and CDR2 is YYDKDF in the germline V gene (reference sequence). The CDR3 is 15 residues long. CDR3 amino acids: CATSSTGNSNQPQHF. The DNA of the CDR3 is TGTGCCACCAGCAGTACAGGGAATAGCAATCAGCCCCAGCATTTT.

This clonotype was recorded many times. The chain recombines TRBV19 with TRBJ1-5, with a possible D match to TRBD1 (6 bases). There are 15 residues in the CDR3. Trimming pared 8 bases from V and 0 bases from J, leaving 14 bases between. The germline V gene has CDR1 LNHDA and CDR2 SQIVND (reference sequence). For the CDR3, the DNA is TGTGCCAGTGCGACCCCAGGGGATAGCAATCAGCCCCAGCATTTT. Translation: CASATPGDSNQPQHF.

The rearrangement joins TRBV9 to TRBJ2-6, with D hard to call. CDR3 length: 15 residues. The V gene lost 0 bases and the J gene lost 0 bases, with 4 bases spanning the gap. The germline gives CDR1 SGDLS, CDR2 YYNGEE. The CDR3 here is CASSVESSGANVLTF. In DNA form, the CDR3 reads TGTGCCAGCAGCGTAGAGAGCTCTGGGGCCAACGTCCTGACTTTC.

The sample holds many counts of this clonotype. The chain recombines TRBV4-1 with TRBJ2-3, with a possible D match to TRBD2 (6 bases). V was cut by 3 bases and J by 0 bases, with 13 bases left in between. The CDR3 loop spans 16 amino acids. CDR1 MGHRA and CDR2 YSYEKL come from the germline V gene. CDR3 residues: CASSQAAGTSTDTQYF. CDR3 nucleotide sequence: TGCGCCAGCAGCCAGGCCGCGGGGACTAGCACAGATACGCAGTATTTT.

This clonotype was detected only a few times. The chain is built from TRBV28 and TRBJ2-7; no clear D gene. CDR3 length equals 13 residues. V dropped 6 bases and J dropped 6 bases, with 15 bases sitting between them. The V gene's germline CDR1 is MDHEN and CDR2 SYDVKM. The CDR3 coding sequence is TGTGCCAGCAGCCCAGGTGGGTCAGCCGAGCAGTACTTC. Amino acid sequence: CASSPGGSAEQYF.

The V gene is TRBV7-9, the J gene TRBJ2-7, with D possibly TRBD2 on 6 matching bases. The V gene lost 7 bases and the J gene lost 2 bases, with 15 bases spanning the gap. In germline, CDR1 is SEHNR, CDR2 FQNEAQ (reference sequence). This CDR3 contains 14 residues. As DNA, the CDR3 is TGTGCCAGCACCCCTGGCGGGGTGGCCTACGAGCAGTACTTC. Translating it yields CASTPGGVAYEQYF.

This clonotype was observed a handful of times. V and J are TRBV5-1 and TRBJ2-7; 8 nucleotides match TRBD2. The V gene end was trimmed by 4 bases and the J gene end by 0 bases; junction bases not matched to a gene: 6. CDR3 length: 15 amino acids. Germline CDR1 is SGHRS and CDR2 is YFSETQ. The CDR3 loop reads CASSREGLRSYEQYF. The CDR3 DNA follows: TGCGCCAGCAGCCGGGAGGGTTTACGCTCCTACGAGCAGTACTTC.

Ten or more counts support this clonotype. This chain connects TRBV19 to TRBJ2-1; 16 nucleotides agree with TRBD2. CDR3 size: 16 residues. Germline-derived CDR1 and CDR2 are LNHDA and SQIVND (reference sequence). Germline trimming cut 6 bases from V and 4 bases from J; bases unmatched to any gene: 3. The CDR3 here is CASSQGLAGGYNEQFF. In DNA, the CDR3 is TGTGCCAGTAGCCAGGGACTAGCGGGGGGGTACAATGAGCAGTTCTTC.

This clonotype was seen more than once but under ten times. CDR3 loop: CASSSGLAGERAVTDTQYF. The CDR3 coding sequence is TGTGCCAGCAGCTCCGGGTTAGCGGGGGAACGGGCGGTTACAGATACGCAGTATTTT. The V and J genes are TRBV5-5 and TRBJ2-3; 9 bases fit TRBD2. This CDR3 is built from 19 residues. With 3 bases clipped from V and 3 bases from J, the junction kept 17 bases outside the gene matches. Germline CDR1 and CDR2: SGHKS and YYEKEE (reference sequence).

This clonotype was detected a few times. The chain recombines TRBV6-1 with TRBJ2-4; possible D gene TRBD1, 6 bases. The CDR3 runs to 16 residues. Trimming took off 0 bases at V and 2 bases at J, with 11 bases between the two ends. Germline V CDR1 and CDR2: MNHNS, SASEGT. The CDR3 DNA reads TGTGCCAGCAGTGAAGCGGGGGCCGCGTCCAAAAACATTCAGTACTTC. Translating gives CASSEAGAASKNIQYF.

This clonotype was detected only a few times. The chain employs TRBV14 and TRBJ1-6; D gene ambiguous. The CDR3 is 15 residues long. Looked up from germline, CDR1 is SGHDN and CDR2 is FVKESK. V lost 0 bases, J lost 6 bases, and 9 bases lay in between. Written as DNA, the CDR3 is TGTGCCAGCAGCCAAGATATACACCCTAATTCACCCCTCCACTTT. Its translation: CASSQDIHPNSPLHF.

This chain joins TRBV7-6 and TRBJ2-6; no definite D call. CDR1 is SGHVS, CDR2 FNYEAQ, per germline. The CDR3 loop spans 16 amino acids. Trimming removed 1 base from V and 0 bases from J, with 7 bases in between. DNA for the CDR3: TGTGCCAGCAGCTTAGGTCAGAACTCTGGGGCCAACGTCCTGACTTTC. Its translation: CASSLGQNSGANVLTF.

This clonotype has ten or more counts. DNA of the CDR3: TGTGCCAGCAGTCCCGGGACAGTAAAACTGTTTTTT. This gives the protein CASSPGTVKLFF. The chain couples TRBV12-3 or TRBV12-4 to TRBJ1-4; 7 bases match TRBD1. V gave up 5 bases and J gave up 10 bases; unmatched junction bases: 4. This CDR3 has 12 residues.

This clonotype was detected ten times or more. The rearrangement uses TRBV11-2 and TRBJ2-7; TRBD1 matches at 9 bases. J was trimmed by 7 bases and V by 5 bases; bases with no gene match: 12. This CDR3 has 15 amino acids. Germline V gene sequence: CDR1 SGHAT, CDR2 FQNNGV. CDR3 residues: CASSRTGGQGTEQYF. CDR3 sequence (DNA): TGTGCCAGCAGCCGGACTGGAGGACAGGGGACAGAGCAGTACTTC.

This clonotype was found many times. The chain uses TRBV3-1 and TRBJ2-2, with D possibly called TRBD1 or TRBD2 (7 bases each). Germline CDR1 reads LGHDT; CDR2 reads YNNKEL (reference sequence). The CDR3 spans 15 residues. V lost 6 bases and J lost 6, with 17 bases in between. The chain's CDR3 is CASRRKTGRAGELFF. DNA of the CDR3: TGTGCCAGCAGGCGAAAGACAGGGAGGGCCGGGGAGCTGTTTTTT.

This clonotype was picked up many times. The chain is built from TRBV19 and TRBJ2-5; tentatively, D is TRBD1 or TRBD2 (7 bases each). Germline V lookup: CDR1 LNHDA, CDR2 SQIVND (reference sequence). The CDR3 loop spans 16 amino acids. V was cut by 4 bases and J by 2 bases, with 17 bases left in between. Here the CDR3 DNA reads TGTGCCAGTAGTACCCTGACAGGGAGGGTTCAAGAGACCCAGTACTTC. It codes for CASSTLTGRVQETQYF.

This clonotype came up many times. The rearrangement joins TRBV27 to TRBJ1-3; TRBD1 aligns across 7 bases. CDR3 length: 13 residues. The germline V gene encodes CDR1 MNHEY and CDR2 SMNVEV (reference sequence). V trimming: 7 bases; J trimming: 3 bases; junction bases outside the gene matches: 3. This chain's CDR3 is CASTRQGGNTIYF. In nucleotides, the CDR3 is TGTGCCAGCACGAGACAGGGTGGAAACACCATATATTTT.